The 7 T cell receptor beta chains below were found in one sample sequenced in a study of blood T cell repertoires in COVID-19. Some clones are missing from TCRdb's copy, which holds only in-frame ones; the method was immunoSEQ multiplex PCR. Among around 250,000 clones, over 70% were seen once, and the ten largest hold about a tenth. Specimen: peripheral blood. The source is a woman aged 65 to 85 with COVID-19, enrolled during active disease.

V usage is TRBV27 and J usage is TRBJ1-4; TRBD1 might be the D (5 bases). Germline V gene sequence: CDR1 MNHEY, CDR2 SMNVEV (reference sequence). The germline V and J ends were trimmed by 3 bases and 8 bases, with 10 bases remaining between them. The CDR3 runs 13 residues. The CDR3 reads CASSLQGAEKLFF. DNA of the CDR3: TGTGCCAGCAGTTTGCAGGGTGCCGAAAAACTGTTTTTT.

V and J are TRBV30 and TRBJ2-7; D is uncertain. V was cut by 5 bases and J by 0 bases, with 11 bases left in between. The germline V gene has CDR1 GTSNPN and CDR2 SVGIG (reference sequence). The length of the CDR3 is 13 residues. The CDR3 reads CAWARGSSYEQYF. The CDR3 bases are TGTGCCTGGGCCCGCGGAAGCTCCTACGAGCAGTACTTC.

The rearrangement uses TRBV2 and TRBJ2-3; 10 bases fit TRBD2. This CDR3 region has 14 residues. Trimming at V came to 6 bases and at J to 2 bases, leaving 2 bases not matched to a gene. Germline lookup yields CDR1 SNHLY and CDR2 FYNNEI. Here the CDR3 DNA reads TGTGCCAGCAGCACTAGCGGGAACACAGATACGCAGTATTTT. It yields the protein CASSTSGNTDTQYF.

The CDR3, as DNA: TGTGCCAGCAGCCACCACCCGGGACAGGCGAACACTGAAGCTTTCTTT. This translates into CASSHHPGQANTEAFF. This chain connects TRBV4-2 to TRBJ1-1, with TRBD1 identical over 8 bases. Germline CDR1 is LGHNA and CDR2 is YNFKEQ. The CDR3 is 16 amino acids. The J segment lost 1 base and the V segment lost 3 bases, leaving 7 bases of the junction unmatched.

V gene TRBV28 combines with J gene TRBJ2-3, with D possibly TRBD1 on 6 matching bases. The length of the CDR3 is 15 residues. V gave up 3 bases and J gave up 3 bases, with 13 bases separating them. The V gene's germline CDR1 is MDHEN and CDR2 SYDVKM. CDR3 loop: CASSFEQGLTDTQYF. CDR3 sequence (DNA): TGTGCCAGCAGTTTTGAGCAGGGGCTAACAGATACGCAGTATTTT.

The chain employs TRBV29-1 and TRBJ2-3; 8 bases agree with TRBD1. Germline V CDR1 and CDR2: SQVTM, ANQGSEA. Trimming removed 4 bases from V and 4 bases from J; junction bases left unmatched: 10. This CDR3 is 15 amino acids long. The CDR3 protein is CSVARTGKGSDTQYF. CDR3 nucleotides: TGCAGCGTTGCCCGGACAGGGAAGGGATCAGATACGCAGTATTTT.

V is TRBV11-3 and J is TRBJ2-5; TRBD2 matches 8 bases. V gave up 5 bases and J gave up 4 bases; unmatched junction bases: 6. The length of the CDR3 is 14 residues. Germline CDR1 SGHNT, CDR2 YENEEA. CDR3 DNA: TGTGCCAGCAGCACCGGGACTAGAAGAGAGACCCAGTACTTC. Its protein is CASSTGTRRETQYF.